This passage covers 21 T cell receptor beta chains from one sample sequenced in a study of graft-versus-host responses after intestinal transplantation. Using immunoSEQ multiplex PCR, the repertoire was profiled, and TCRdb retains in-frame clones only, with some absent. Among 50,000 to 75,000 clones listed, about 94% were seen once. These receptors have no known antigen. Here the sequenced sample was unstimulated CD4+ T cells sorted from spleen or lymph node cells, taken before transplant. The origin of the receptors is a human donor who was the organ donor for an intestinal transplant.

This clone was observed a single time. This chain links TRBV5-1 with TRBJ2-1; 9 bases line up with TRBD2. V shed 0 bases, J shed 1 base, and the junction held 8 bases outside the gene matches. The CDR3 length is 18 residues. CDR1 and CDR2 (germline): SGHRS, YFSETQ. For the CDR3, the DNA is TGCGCCAGCAGCTTGGCTAGTAGCGGGGGACTATCCTACAATGAGCAGTTCTTC. It yields the protein CASSLASSGGLSYNEQFF.

The rearrangement uses TRBV4-2 and TRBJ2-1; the D is unclear. V gave up 5 bases and J gave up 8 bases, with 10 bases separating them. The germline gives CDR1 LGHNA, CDR2 YNFKEQ. The CDR3 has 12 residues. The CDR3 spells CASSGRQHEQFF. DNA of the CDR3: TGTGCCAGCAGCGGTAGGCAACATGAGCAGTTCTTC.

This clone was seen once. V gene TRBV21-1 combines with J gene TRBJ1-1; no DNA check was done on the table's D call, TRBD1. TRBV21-1 is a documented pseudogene. The CDR3 sequence is 14 residues long. The DNA of the CDR3 is TGTGCCAGTGTGATTGCGGACAGGGAAGCTGAAGCTTTCTTT. Encoded protein: CASVIADREAEAFF.

The chain employs TRBV7-2 and TRBJ2-5; 12 bases match TRBD2. There are 17 residues in the CDR3. Germline V gene sequence: CDR1 SGHTA, CDR2 FQGNSA. Losses at the gene ends were 3 bases for V and 1 base for J; bases not matched to a gene: 6. The DNA of the CDR3 is TGTGCCAGCAGCTTTTGGCTAGCGGGGGGGCTCCAAGAGACCCAGTACTTC. As protein: CASSFWLAGGLQETQYF.

The CDR3 sequence is CATTPGQGAGDTQYF. The CDR3 coding sequence is TGTGCCACCACTCCGGGACAGGGGGCTGGAGATACGCAGTATTTT. The chain has TRBV15 and TRBJ2-3; 12 bases fit TRBD1. The germline gives CDR1 LNHNV, CDR2 YYDKDF (reference sequence). V shed 7 bases, J shed 5 bases, and the junction held 7 bases outside the gene matches. This CDR3 region has 15 residues.

The chain uses TRBV21-1 and TRBJ2-7; TRBD1, as called in the table, went unchecked against the DNA. TRBV21-1 is a documented pseudogene. The CDR3 extends over 11 amino acids. The CDR3 protein is CASRNHRGQYF. DNA for the CDR3: TGTGCCAGCAGGAACCACAGGGGGCAGTACTTC.

Here the CDR3 DNA reads TGTGCCTGGAGTTCCTTCGGGACAGGGTTTTATGGCAATCAGCCCCAGCATTTT. This sequence encodes CAWSSFGTGFYGNQPQHF. The V and J genes are TRBV30 and TRBJ1-5, with TRBD1 identical over 9 bases. CDR3 length equals 18 residues. Germline CDR1 reads GTSNPN; CDR2 reads SVGIG (reference sequence). Trimming at V came to 2 bases and at J to 2 bases, leaving 13 bases not matched to a gene. The whole variable domain, filled in from reference TRBV30 and TRBJ1-5, reads SQTIHQWPATLVQPVGSPLSLECTVEGTSNPNLYWYRQAAGRGLQLLFYSVGIGQISSEVPQNLSASRPQDRQFILSSKKLLLSDSGFYLCAWSSFGTGFYGNQPQHFGDGTRLSIL.

V and J are TRBV6-5 and TRBJ2-7, with D perhaps TRBD2 (6 bases). In germline, CDR1 is MNHEY, CDR2 SVGAGI. The CDR3 is 13 amino acids. The germline V and J ends were trimmed by 5 bases and 2 bases, with 10 bases remaining between them. CDR3 sequence: CASSRTTPYEQYF. The CDR3 DNA reads TGTGCCAGCAGTCGGACTACCCCCTACGAGCAGTACTTC.

This sequence joins TRBV5-1 and TRBJ1-6; possibly TRBD1 for D (5 bases). CDR1 and CDR2 (germline): SGHRS, YFSETQ. Trimming took off 1 base at V and 0 bases at J, with 5 bases between the two ends. The CDR3 covers 15 residues. CDR3 loop: CASSLTGSYNSPLHF. CDR3 DNA: TGCGCCAGCAGCTTGACAGGCTCCTATAATTCACCCCTCCACTTT.

This chain uses TRBV30 with TRBJ1-2; D is ambiguous. The germline V gene encodes CDR1 GTSNPN and CDR2 SVGIG (reference sequence). The CDR3 sequence is 10 residues long. CDR3 DNA sequence: TGTGCTGGTCGGCTCTATGGCTACACCTTC. It is translated as CAGRLYGYTF.

The rearrangement joins TRBV19 to TRBJ2-3; TRBD2 matches at 7 bases. Per the germline V gene, CDR1 is LNHDA and CDR2 is SQIVND (reference sequence). Losses at the gene ends were 3 bases for V and 2 bases for J; bases not matched to a gene: 8. The CDR3 has 16 residues. This chain's CDR3 is CASSIPSGPSTDTQYF. The CDR3 nucleotides are TGTGCCAGTAGTATCCCTAGCGGTCCCTCCACAGATACGCAGTATTTT.

The chain carries TRBV15 and TRBJ2-7; D is possibly TRBD1 (5 bases). In germline, CDR1 is LNHNV, CDR2 YYDKDF (reference sequence). V lost 0 bases, J lost 4 bases, and 16 bases lay in between. The CDR3 contains 16 residues. CDR3 amino acids: CATSRDLAGPRYEQYF. The CDR3 DNA follows: TGTGCCACCAGCAGAGATCTGGCAGGGCCCAGATACGAGCAGTACTTC.

V gene TRBV10-3 combines with J gene TRBJ2-5; no definite D call. The better agreement between TRBJ2-7 and the DNA end casts doubt on the J call. The CDR3 runs to 13 residues. The germline gives CDR1 ENHRY, CDR2 SYGVKD. The CDR3 loop reads CAISESGIYEQYF. For the CDR3, the DNA is TGTGCCATCAGTGAGTCGGGTATCTACGAGCAGTACTTC.

The CDR3 nucleotides read TGTGCCAGCAGCCCGTGGTGGACAGGCTACAATGAGCAGTTCTTC. Its translation: CASSPWWTGYNEQFF. The chain recombines TRBV5-5 with TRBJ2-1, with 7 bases fitting TRBD1. V was pared by 4 bases and J by 3 bases, with 7 bases of the junction left unmatched. CDR3 length: 15 residues. Germline V CDR1 and CDR2: SGHKS, YYEKEE (reference sequence).

The chain uses TRBV27 and TRBJ2-1; D is uncertain. The V end lost 0 bases, the J end lost 5 bases, and 8 bases lay between the germline ends. The CDR3 has 14 amino acids. Germline V gene sequence: CDR1 MNHEY, CDR2 SMNVEV (reference sequence). As DNA, the CDR3 is TGTGCCAGCAGTTTATCCGGGCCCCACAATGAGCAGTTCTTC. As protein: CASSLSGPHNEQFF.

This clone was detected once. The V and J genes are TRBV7-2 and TRBJ1-3, with TRBD1 as a possible D gene (6 bases). Germline CDR1 and CDR2: SGHTA and FQGNSA. This CDR3 comprises 16 residues. Trimming removed 5 bases from V and 2 bases from J, with 16 bases in between. The CDR3 loop is CASSPRTVIPGNTIYF. In DNA form, the CDR3 reads TGTGCCAGCAGCCCCCGGACAGTGATCCCTGGAAACACCATATATTTT.

The chain recombines TRBV27 with TRBJ2-7; no firm D call. Germline V CDR1 and CDR2: MNHEY, SMNVEV (reference sequence). Trimming left V 5 bases short and J 0 bases short, with 8 bases between. The CDR3 runs to 13 residues. The CDR3 loop is CASSRTTSYEQYF. The CDR3 DNA follows: TGTGCCAGCAGTAGAACTACCTCCTACGAGCAGTACTTC.

The rearrangement links TRBV6-1 to TRBJ2-3, with 8 bases matching TRBD2. Looked up from germline, CDR1 is MNHNS and CDR2 is SASEGT. There are 15 residues in the CDR3. V was pared by 1 base and J by 0 bases, with 0 bases of the junction left unmatched. DNA for the CDR3: TGTGCCAGCAGTGAAGGACTAGCGAGCACAGATACGCAGTATTTT. Encoded protein: CASSEGLASTDTQYF.

The chain couples TRBV6-4 to TRBJ1-5; no definite D call. V lost 10 bases, J lost 10 bases, and 5 bases lay in between. The CDR3 consists of 8 residues. Germline loops: CDR1 MRHNA, CDR2 SNTAGT. The CDR3 sequence: CATTPQHF. The CDR3 nucleotides are TGTGCCACTACCCCCCAGCATTTT.

The chain links TRBV7-2 to TRBJ1-6; D is possibly TRBD1 (6 bases). The CDR3 covers 15 residues. V shed 0 bases and J shed 7 bases, with 10 bases lying between them. CDR1 is SGHTA and CDR2 is FQGNSA in the germline V gene. The CDR3 sequence is CASSLAGGKNSPLHF. The CDR3 DNA sequence: TGTGCCAGCAGCTTAGCCGGGGGCAAAAATTCACCCCTCCACTTT.

This clone was observed a single time. Other DNA variants within this sample encode the same CDR3. The chain has TRBV5-1 and TRBJ2-1; D uncertain. The germline V gene has CDR1 SGHRS and CDR2 YFSETQ. Trimming cost V 4 bases and J 0 bases, with 11 bases left between them. The CDR3 extends over 15 amino acids. CDR3: CASSPTTGSYNEQFF. In DNA, the CDR3 is TGCGCCAGCAGCCCGACGACGGGCTCCTACAATGAGCAGTTCTTC.